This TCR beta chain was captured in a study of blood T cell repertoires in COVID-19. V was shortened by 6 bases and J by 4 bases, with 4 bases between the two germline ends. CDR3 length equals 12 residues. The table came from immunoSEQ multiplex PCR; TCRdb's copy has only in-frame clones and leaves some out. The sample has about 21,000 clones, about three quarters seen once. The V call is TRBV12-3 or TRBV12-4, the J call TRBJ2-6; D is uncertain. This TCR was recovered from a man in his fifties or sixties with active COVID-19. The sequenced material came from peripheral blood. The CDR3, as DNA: TGTGCCAGCAGCTTCGGGGCCAACGTCCTGACTTTC. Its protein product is CASSFGANVLTF.